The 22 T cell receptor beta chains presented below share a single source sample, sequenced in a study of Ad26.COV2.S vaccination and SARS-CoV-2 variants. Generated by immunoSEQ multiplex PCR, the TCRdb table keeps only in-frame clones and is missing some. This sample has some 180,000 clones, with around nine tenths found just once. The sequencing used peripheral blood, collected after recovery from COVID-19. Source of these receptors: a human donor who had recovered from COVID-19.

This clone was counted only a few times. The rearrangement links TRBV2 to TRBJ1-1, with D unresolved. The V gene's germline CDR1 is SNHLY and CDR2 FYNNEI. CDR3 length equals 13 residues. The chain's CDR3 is CVYRARLNTEAFF. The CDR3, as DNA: TGTGTCTACCGGGCCAGGCTGAACACTGAAGCTTTCTTT. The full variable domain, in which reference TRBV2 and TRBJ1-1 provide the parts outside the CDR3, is EPEVTQTPSHQVTQMGQEVILRCVPISNHLYFYWYRQILGQKVEFLVSFYNNEISEKSEIFDDQFSVERPDGSNFTLKIRSTKLEDSAMYFCVYRARLNTEAFFGQGTRLTVV.

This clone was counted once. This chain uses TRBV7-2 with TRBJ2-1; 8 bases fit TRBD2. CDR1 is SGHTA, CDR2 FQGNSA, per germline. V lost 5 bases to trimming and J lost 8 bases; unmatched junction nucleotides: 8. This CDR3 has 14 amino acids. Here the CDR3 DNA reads TGTGCCAGCAGCCGCCGGGGGGGCACAGATGAGCAGTTCTTC. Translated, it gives CASSRRGGTDEQFF.

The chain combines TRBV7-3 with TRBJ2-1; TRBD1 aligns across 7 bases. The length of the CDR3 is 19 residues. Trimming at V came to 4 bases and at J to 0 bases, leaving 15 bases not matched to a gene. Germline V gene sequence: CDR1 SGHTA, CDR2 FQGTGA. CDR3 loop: CASSSRQGHSGLSYNEQFF. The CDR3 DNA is TGTGCCAGCAGCTCAAGACAGGGCCACTCAGGGCTCTCCTACAATGAGCAGTTCTTC.

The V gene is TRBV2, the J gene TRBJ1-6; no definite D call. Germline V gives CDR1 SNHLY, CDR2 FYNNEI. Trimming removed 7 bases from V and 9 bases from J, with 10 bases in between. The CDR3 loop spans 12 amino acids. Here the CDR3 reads CASTDIFSPLHF. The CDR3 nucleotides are TGTGCCAGCACTGACATTTTTTCACCCCTCCACTTT.

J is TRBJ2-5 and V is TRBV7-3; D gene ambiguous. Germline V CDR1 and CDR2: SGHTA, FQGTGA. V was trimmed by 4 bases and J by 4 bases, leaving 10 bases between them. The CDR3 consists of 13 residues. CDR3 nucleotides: TGTGCCAGCAGCTCCAACAAAGGAGAGACCCAGTACTTC. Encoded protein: CASSSNKGETQYF.

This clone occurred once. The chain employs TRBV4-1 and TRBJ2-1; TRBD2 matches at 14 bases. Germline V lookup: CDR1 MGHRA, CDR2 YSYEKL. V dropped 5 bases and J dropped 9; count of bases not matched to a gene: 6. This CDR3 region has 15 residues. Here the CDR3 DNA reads TGCGCCAGCAGCTCGGGACTAGCGGGAGCCGGTGAGCAGTTCTTC. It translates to CASSSGLAGAGEQFF.

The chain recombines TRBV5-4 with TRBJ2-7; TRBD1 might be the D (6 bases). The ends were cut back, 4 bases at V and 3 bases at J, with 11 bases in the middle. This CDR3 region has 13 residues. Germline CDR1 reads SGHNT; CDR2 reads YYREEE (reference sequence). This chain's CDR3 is CASSEQGDYEQYF. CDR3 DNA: TGTGCCAGCAGCGAACAGGGCGACTACGAGCAGTACTTC.

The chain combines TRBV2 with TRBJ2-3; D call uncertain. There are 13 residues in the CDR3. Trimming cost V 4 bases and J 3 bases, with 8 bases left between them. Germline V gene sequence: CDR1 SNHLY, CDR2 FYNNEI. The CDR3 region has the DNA TGTGCCAGCAGTGGTGGTTGGACAGATACGCAGTATTTT. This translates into CASSGGWTDTQYF.

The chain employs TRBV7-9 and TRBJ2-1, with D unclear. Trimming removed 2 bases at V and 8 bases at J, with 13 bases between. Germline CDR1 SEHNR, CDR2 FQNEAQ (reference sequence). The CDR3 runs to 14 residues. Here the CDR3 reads CASSLSLAEDEQFF. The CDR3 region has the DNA TGTGCCAGCAGCTTATCCTTAGCCGAGGATGAGCAGTTCTTC.

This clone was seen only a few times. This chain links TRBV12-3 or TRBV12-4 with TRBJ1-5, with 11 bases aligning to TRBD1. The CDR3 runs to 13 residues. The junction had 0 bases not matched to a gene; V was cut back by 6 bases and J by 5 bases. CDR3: CASRGQGDQPQHF. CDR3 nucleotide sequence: TGTGCCAGCAGGGGACAGGGGGATCAGCCCCAGCATTTT.

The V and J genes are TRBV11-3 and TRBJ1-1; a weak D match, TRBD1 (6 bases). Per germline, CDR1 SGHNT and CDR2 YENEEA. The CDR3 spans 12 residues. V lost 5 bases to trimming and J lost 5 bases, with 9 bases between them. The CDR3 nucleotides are TGTGCCAGCAGCGCACAGGGTACTGAAGCTTTCTTT. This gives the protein CASSAQGTEAFF.

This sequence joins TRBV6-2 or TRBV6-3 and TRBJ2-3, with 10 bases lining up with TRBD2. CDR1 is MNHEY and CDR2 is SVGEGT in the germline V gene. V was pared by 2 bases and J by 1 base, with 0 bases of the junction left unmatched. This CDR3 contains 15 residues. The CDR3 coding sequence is TGTGCCAGCAGTTACGGACTAGCGGGCACAGATACGCAGTATTTT. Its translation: CASSYGLAGTDTQYF.

The CDR3 DNA is TGTGCCAGCAGTGGTGTGCTAGCGGGAGAAGGTACGCAGTATTTT. It specifies CASSGVLAGEGTQYF. The gene calls are TRBV2 and TRBJ2-3, with 10 bases fitting TRBD2. Per the germline V gene, CDR1 is SNHLY and CDR2 is FYNNEI. Unmatched junction bases numbered 9, after V lost 4 bases and J lost 8 bases. The CDR3 has 15 residues.

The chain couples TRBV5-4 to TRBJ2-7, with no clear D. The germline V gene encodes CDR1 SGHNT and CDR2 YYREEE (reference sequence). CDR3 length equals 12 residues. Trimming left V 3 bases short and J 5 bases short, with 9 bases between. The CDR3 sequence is CASSSTKHEQYF. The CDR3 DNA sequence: TGTGCCAGCAGCTCCACTAAGCACGAGCAGTACTTC.

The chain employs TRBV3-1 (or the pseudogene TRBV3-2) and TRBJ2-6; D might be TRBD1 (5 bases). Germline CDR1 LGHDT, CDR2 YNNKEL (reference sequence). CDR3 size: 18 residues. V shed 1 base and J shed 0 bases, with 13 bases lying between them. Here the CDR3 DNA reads TGTGCCAGCAGCCAAGTGGCAGGGTTACGCTCTGGGGCCAACGTCCTGACTTTC. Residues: CASSQVAGLRSGANVLTF.

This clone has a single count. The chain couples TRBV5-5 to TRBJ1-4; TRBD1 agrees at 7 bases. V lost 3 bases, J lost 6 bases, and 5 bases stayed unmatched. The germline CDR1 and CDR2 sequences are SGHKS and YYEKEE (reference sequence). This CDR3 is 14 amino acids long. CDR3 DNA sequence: TGTGCCAGCAGCTCGGGACAGTATTATGAAAAACTGTTTTTT. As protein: CASSSGQYYEKLFF.

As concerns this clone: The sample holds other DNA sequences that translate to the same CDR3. For the CDR3, the DNA is TGCAGCGTTGACAACAGGCTTAACACTGAAGCTTTCTTT. This sequence encodes CSVDNRLNTEAFF. This chain uses TRBV29-1 with TRBJ1-1; TRBD1 might be the D (5 bases). The CDR3 totals 13 residues. The germline V gene has CDR1 SQVTM and CDR2 ANQGSEA. Trimming shortened V by 3 bases and J by 2 bases, and 10 bases separated the two germline ends.

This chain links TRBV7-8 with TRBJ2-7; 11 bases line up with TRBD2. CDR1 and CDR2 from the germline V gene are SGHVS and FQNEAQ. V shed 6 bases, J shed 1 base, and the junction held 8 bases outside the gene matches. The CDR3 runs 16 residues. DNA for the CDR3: TGTGCCAGCAGGCCCACTAGCGGGAGTTGGTCCTACGAGCAGTACTTC. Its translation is CASRPTSGSWSYEQYF.

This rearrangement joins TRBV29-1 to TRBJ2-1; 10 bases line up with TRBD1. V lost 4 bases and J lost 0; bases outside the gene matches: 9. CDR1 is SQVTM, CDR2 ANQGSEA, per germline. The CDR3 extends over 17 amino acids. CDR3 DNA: TGCAGCGTTGGTGGGGACAGGGGTCCAAGCTCCTACAATGAGCAGTTCTTC. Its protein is CSVGGDRGPSSYNEQFF.

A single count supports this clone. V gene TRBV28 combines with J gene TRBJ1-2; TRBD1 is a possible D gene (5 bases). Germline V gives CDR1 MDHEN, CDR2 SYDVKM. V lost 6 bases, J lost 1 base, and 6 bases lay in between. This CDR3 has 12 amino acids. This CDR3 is CASRGVNYGYTF. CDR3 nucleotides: TGTGCCAGCAGAGGGGTTAACTATGGCTACACCTTC.

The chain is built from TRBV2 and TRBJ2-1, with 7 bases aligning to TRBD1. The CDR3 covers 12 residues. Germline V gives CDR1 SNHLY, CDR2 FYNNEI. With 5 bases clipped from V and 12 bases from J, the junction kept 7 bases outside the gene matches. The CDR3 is CASSTRDSGQFF. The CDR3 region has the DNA TGTGCCAGCAGTACCCGGGACAGCGGGCAGTTCTTC.

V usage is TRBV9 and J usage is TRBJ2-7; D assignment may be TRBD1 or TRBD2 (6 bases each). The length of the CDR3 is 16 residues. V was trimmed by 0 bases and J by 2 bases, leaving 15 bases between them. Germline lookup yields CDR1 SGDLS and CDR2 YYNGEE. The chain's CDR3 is CASSVGSGGRTYEQYF. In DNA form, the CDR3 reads TGTGCCAGCAGCGTAGGGTCTGGGGGGCGCACCTACGAGCAGTACTTC. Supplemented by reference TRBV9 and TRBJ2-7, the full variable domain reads DSGVTQTPKHLITATGQRVTLRCSPRSGDLSVYWYQQSLDQGLQFLIQYYNGEERAKGNILERFSAQQFPDLHSELNLSSLELGDSALYFCASSVGSGGRTYEQYFGPGTRLTVT.